This TCR beta chain stems from a study of cytomegalovirus exposure and HLA in healthy donors. Overall study: Per a later analysis, the roughly 690 first-cohort and approximately 120 validation repertoires shared one platform. Whole-study results and caveats: Associated with cytomegalovirus, according to the listing, were 150 to 200 TCR beta chains.

The donors were part of the validation cohort of fewer than 150 subjects. That cohort was separate from the first cohort, which comprised several hundred subjects. V dropped 8 bases and J dropped 9; count of bases not matched to a gene: 16. CDR1 and CDR2 (germline): SGHTA, FQGNSA. The CDR3 sequence is 17 residues long. TCRdb's table, derived via immunoSEQ multiplex PCR, lists solely in-frame clones and lacks some. The data show some 200,000 clones, with under 95% seen just once and roughly 1% held by the top ten. Points on this clone: Its antigen is currently unknown.

This chain links TRBV7-2 with TRBJ2-1, with 13 bases fitting TRBD2. The clonotype was recovered from a woman aged 18-29 years in good health and CMV-seronegative. Sequenced: PBMCs. The chain's CDR3 is CASGLIILAGGPSEQFF. The CDR3 nucleotides are TGTGCCAGCGGATTAATCATACTAGCGGGAGGGCCTAGTGAGCAGTTCTTC.